The 12 T cell receptor beta chains below were found in one sample sequenced in a study of Ad26.COV2.S vaccination and SARS-CoV-2 variants. TCRdb's table, derived via immunoSEQ multiplex PCR, lists solely in-frame clones and lacks some. The repertoire holds 300,000 to 450,000 clones, with about 92% as singletons. The sample here was peripheral blood, taken after recovery from COVID-19. These TCRs come from a human donor who had recovered from COVID-19.

Only a few counts were recorded for this clone. The chain carries TRBV4-1 and TRBJ1-4; perhaps TRBD1 as D (5 bases). CDR1 is MGHRA, CDR2 YSYEKL, per germline. V dropped 4 bases and J dropped 4 bases, with 7 bases sitting between them. The CDR3 extends over 13 amino acids. CDR3 amino acids: CASSLTVNEKLFF. The CDR3 bases are TGCGCCAGCAGCCTGACAGTTAATGAAAAACTGTTTTTT.

The chain couples TRBV7-9 to TRBJ2-3; the D gene could be TRBD1 or TRBD2 (5 bases each). The germline gives CDR1 SEHNR, CDR2 FQNEAQ (reference sequence). Between the trimmed V and J ends, which lost 8 bases and 8 bases, there was a span of 23 bases. This CDR3 spans 15 amino acids. This CDR3 is CASETRGLGHSTQYF. As DNA, the CDR3 is TGTGCCAGCGAAACCCGCGGGCTTGGACATAGTACGCAGTATTTT.

The chain joins TRBV6-5 to TRBJ1-2; 11 bases are a match to TRBD1. The CDR3 covers 15 residues. Germline CDR1 is MNHEY and CDR2 is SVGAGI. V dropped 2 bases and J dropped 7; count of bases not matched to a gene: 6. The CDR3 spells CASSYQDRGPSGYTF. CDR3 sequence (DNA): TGTGCCAGCAGTTACCAGGACAGGGGGCCGTCTGGCTACACCTTC.

The V call is TRBV14, the J call TRBJ1-3; tentatively, D is TRBD1 (5 bases). The germline V gene has CDR1 SGHDN and CDR2 FVKESK. This CDR3 spans 17 amino acids. The V end was cut by 0 bases, the J end by 3 bases, with 15 bases between. The CDR3 sequence: CASSQERSGFFGNTIYF. In DNA, the CDR3 is TGTGCCAGCAGCCAAGAACGGTCAGGGTTTTTTGGAAACACCATATATTTT.

The chain carries TRBV11-3 and TRBJ2-1, with D perhaps being TRBD1 or TRBD2 (5 bases each). Germline values: CDR1 SGHNT, CDR2 YENEEA. Trimming removed 5 bases from V and 2 bases from J, with 13 bases in between. This CDR3 comprises 15 residues. CDR3 protein: CASSPRDGTYNEQFF. DNA for the CDR3: TGTGCCAGCAGCCCCCGGGACGGGACCTACAATGAGCAGTTCTTC.

V is TRBV6-5 and J is TRBJ2-7, with D possibly being TRBD1 (6 bases). The germline gives CDR1 MNHEY, CDR2 SVGAGI. The CDR3 sequence is 15 residues long. The V and J ends lost 6 bases and 3 bases respectively, with 18 bases between them. Written as DNA, the CDR3 is TGTGCCAGCAGGCAAGCGCAGACAGGAATCTACGAGCAGTACTTC. Translation gives CASRQAQTGIYEQYF.

This clone was seen once. The V call is TRBV27, the J call TRBJ2-5; 10 nucleotides match TRBD2. Germline lookup yields CDR1 MNHEY and CDR2 SMNVEV (reference sequence). Unmatched junction bases numbered 7, after V lost 6 bases and J lost 3 bases. This CDR3 contains 15 residues. The CDR3 loop is CASRLAGEAKETQYF. The CDR3 DNA reads TGTGCCAGCAGGCTAGCGGGGGAAGCAAAAGAGACCCAGTACTTC.

This clone was seen once. The chain combines TRBV7-2 with TRBJ1-1; 7 nucleotides align to TRBD1. This CDR3 comprises 17 residues. V trimming: 5 bases; J trimming: 0 bases; junction bases outside the gene matches: 12. The germline V gene encodes CDR1 SGHTA and CDR2 FQGNSA. The CDR3 bases are TGTGCCAGCAGCCCCCGGGCTGACGACAGGGTGAACACTGAAGCTTTCTTT. It encodes CASSPRADDRVNTEAFF.

Here the CDR3 DNA reads TGTGCCAGCAGCTTAGATTATTGGGGCGGAACGAATTCACCCCTCCACTTT. It translates to CASSLDYWGGTNSPLHF. The chain is built from TRBV11-2 and TRBJ1-6, with a weak D call TRBD1 (5 bases). Germline V lookup: CDR1 SGHAT, CDR2 FQNNGV. The CDR3 runs to 17 residues. The V and J ends lost 0 bases and 7 bases respectively, with 16 bases between them.

As for this clone: Other nucleotide sequences in the sample specify the same CDR3. The chain links TRBV9 to TRBJ1-1; no clear D gene. The V gene's germline CDR1 is SGDLS and CDR2 YYNGEE. Trimming cost V 0 bases and J 0 bases, with 3 bases left between them. This CDR3 is built from 13 residues. The CDR3 here is CASSVGMNTEAFF. Here the CDR3 DNA reads TGTGCCAGCAGCGTAGGAATGAACACTGAAGCTTTCTTT.

The V call is TRBV5-1, the J call TRBJ1-1; a weak D match, TRBD1 (6 bases). CDR1 and CDR2 (germline): SGHRS, YFSETQ. This CDR3 is built from 14 residues. Deletions cut 4 bases from V and 1 base from J, with 11 bases between. The CDR3 sequence is CASSPTGQNTEAFF. In DNA, the CDR3 is TGCGCCAGCAGCCCCACAGGGCAGAACACTGAAGCTTTCTTT. The complete variable domain, with remaining parts taken from reference TRBV5-1 and TRBJ1-1, reads KAGVTQTPRYLIKTRGQQVTLSCSPISGHRSVSWYQQTPGQGLQFLFEYFSETQRNKGNFPGRFSGRQFSNSRSEMNVSTLELGDSALYLCASSPTGQNTEAFFGQGTRLTVV.

The J gene is TRBJ1-2, the V gene TRBV27, with TRBD1 identical over 7 bases. The CDR3 extends over 18 amino acids. Germline lookup yields CDR1 MNHEY and CDR2 SMNVEV (reference sequence). The DNA of the CDR3 is TGTCCGCGCCCCGTATCGGTTGTTCCGGGACAGATTAACTATGGCTACACCTTC. Translated, it gives CPRPVSVVPGQINYGYTF.